This TCR beta chain was found in a study of post-analysis software for immune sequencing data. A note on this clonotype: Its specificity is not known. The junction differs from germline at one of its ends, possibly a read error.

Libraries were made from TCR beta cDNA, and they carried unique molecular identifiers. A population of about 1 to 11 million T cells gave rise to roughly 0.5 million cDNA molecules. TCRdb independently ran MiXCR on the PCR reads; one entry per CDR3 protein. The repertoire holds roughly 570,000 distinct CDR3 sequences, with approximately 31% as singletons. The CDR3 loop spans 13 amino acids. From germline, CDR1 is LNHDA and CDR2 SQIVND (reference sequence). The study's findings and limits: Comparison with controls showed significantly lower normalized Chao1 diversity in multiple sclerosis patients. Patients used about five TRBV segments, including TRBV5-6, TRBV5-1 and TRBV20-1, more often than controls.

The rearrangement links TRBV19 to TRBJ2-7, with D perhaps TRBD2 (5 bases). The receptor comes from a girl younger than 18 with multiple sclerosis. The sample comprised blood. The CDR3 reads CASSTTGVYEQYF. In DNA, the CDR3 is TGTGCCAGCAGTACAACCGGGGTATACGAGCAGTACTTC.